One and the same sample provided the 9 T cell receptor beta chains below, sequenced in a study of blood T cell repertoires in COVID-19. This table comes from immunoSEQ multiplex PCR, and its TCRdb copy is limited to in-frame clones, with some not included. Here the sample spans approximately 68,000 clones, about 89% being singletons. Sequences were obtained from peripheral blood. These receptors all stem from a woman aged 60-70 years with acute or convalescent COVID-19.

CDR3 in amino acids: CASSFSGGYADTQYF. The CDR3 region has the DNA TGTGCCAGCAGCTTTAGCGGGGGCTACGCGGATACGCAGTATTTT. This chain connects TRBV5-6 to TRBJ2-3; 9 bases are shared with TRBD2. J was trimmed by 6 bases and V by 2 bases; bases with no gene match: 7. The CDR3 covers 15 residues. The V gene's germline CDR1 is SGHDT and CDR2 YYEEEE.

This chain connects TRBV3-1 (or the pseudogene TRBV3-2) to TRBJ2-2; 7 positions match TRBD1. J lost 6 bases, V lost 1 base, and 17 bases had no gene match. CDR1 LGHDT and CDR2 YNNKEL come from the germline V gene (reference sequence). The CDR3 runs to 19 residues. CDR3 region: CASSQGLLREGALSGELFF. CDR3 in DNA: TGTGCCAGCAGCCAAGGTCTTCTCCGCGAGGGGGCCTTGTCCGGGGAGCTGTTTTTT.

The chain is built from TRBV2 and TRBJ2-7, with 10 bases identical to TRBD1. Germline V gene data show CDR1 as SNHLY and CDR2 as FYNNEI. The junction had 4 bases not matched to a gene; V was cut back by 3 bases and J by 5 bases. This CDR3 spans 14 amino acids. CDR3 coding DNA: TGTGCCAGCAGTGAGGACAGGGGGATCGACGAGCAGTACTTC. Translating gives CASSEDRGIDEQYF.

CDR3 bases: TGCGCCAGCAGCTTGAATAGGGGGATTGGTTTAGGCGAGCAGTACTTC. Translating it yields CASSLNRGIGLGEQYF. The V and J genes are TRBV5-1 and TRBJ2-7; a weak D match, TRBD1 (6 bases). Germline CDR1 is SGHRS and CDR2 is YFSETQ. This CDR3 has 16 amino acids. Deletions cut 1 base from V and 6 bases from J, with 20 bases between. Full variable domain (remainder filled in from reference TRBV5-1 and TRBJ2-7): KAGVTQTPRYLIKTRGQQVTLSCSPISGHRSVSWYQQTPGQGLQFLFEYFSETQRNKGNFPGRFSGRQFSNSRSEMNVSTLELGDSALYLCASSLNRGIGLGEQYFGPGTRLTVT.

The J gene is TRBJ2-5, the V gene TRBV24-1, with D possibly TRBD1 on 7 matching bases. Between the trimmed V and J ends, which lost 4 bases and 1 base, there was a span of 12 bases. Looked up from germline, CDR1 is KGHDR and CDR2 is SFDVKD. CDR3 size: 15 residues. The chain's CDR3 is CATSDPGGIQETQYF. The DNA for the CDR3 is TGTGCCACCAGTGACCCAGGGGGGATCCAAGAGACCCAGTACTTC.

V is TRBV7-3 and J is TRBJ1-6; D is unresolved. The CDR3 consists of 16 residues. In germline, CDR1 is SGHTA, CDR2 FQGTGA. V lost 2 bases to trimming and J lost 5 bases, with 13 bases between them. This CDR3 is CASSLYPSVDNSPLHF. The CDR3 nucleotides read TGTGCCAGCAGCTTATATCCAAGCGTGGATAATTCACCCCTCCACTTT. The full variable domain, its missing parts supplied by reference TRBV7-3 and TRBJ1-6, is GAGVSQTPSNKVTEKGKYVELRCDPISGHTALYWYRQSLGQGPEFLIYFQGTGAADDSGLPNDRFFAVRPEGSVSTLKIQRTERGDSAVYLCASSLYPSVDNSPLHFGNGTRLTVT.

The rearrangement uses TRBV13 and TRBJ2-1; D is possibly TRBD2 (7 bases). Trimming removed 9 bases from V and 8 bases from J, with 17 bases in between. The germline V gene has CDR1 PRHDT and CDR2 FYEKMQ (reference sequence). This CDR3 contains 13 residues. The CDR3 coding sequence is TGTGCCAGAGCGGGGACACCGACGTATGAGCAGTTCTTC. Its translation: CARAGTPTYEQFF. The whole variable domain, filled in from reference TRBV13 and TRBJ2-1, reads AAGVIQSPRHLIKEKRETATLKCYPIPRHDTVYWYQQGPGQDPQFLISFYEKMQSDKGSIPDRFSAQQFSDYHSELNMSSLELGDSALYFCARAGTPTYEQFFGPGTRLTVL.

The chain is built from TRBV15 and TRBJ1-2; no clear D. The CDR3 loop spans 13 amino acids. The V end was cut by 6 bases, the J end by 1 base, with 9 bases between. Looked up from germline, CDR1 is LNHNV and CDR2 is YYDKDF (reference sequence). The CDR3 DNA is TGTGCCACCAGTGTACTGATTAACTATGGCTACACCTTC. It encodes CATSVLINYGYTF.

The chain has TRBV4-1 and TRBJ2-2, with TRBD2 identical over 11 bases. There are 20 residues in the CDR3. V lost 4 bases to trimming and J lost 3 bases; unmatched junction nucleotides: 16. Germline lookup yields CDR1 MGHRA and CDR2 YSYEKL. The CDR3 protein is CASSRTPNTGLAGDTGELFF. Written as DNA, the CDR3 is TGCGCCAGCAGCCGAACACCCAATACCGGACTAGCGGGCGACACCGGGGAGCTGTTTTTT.